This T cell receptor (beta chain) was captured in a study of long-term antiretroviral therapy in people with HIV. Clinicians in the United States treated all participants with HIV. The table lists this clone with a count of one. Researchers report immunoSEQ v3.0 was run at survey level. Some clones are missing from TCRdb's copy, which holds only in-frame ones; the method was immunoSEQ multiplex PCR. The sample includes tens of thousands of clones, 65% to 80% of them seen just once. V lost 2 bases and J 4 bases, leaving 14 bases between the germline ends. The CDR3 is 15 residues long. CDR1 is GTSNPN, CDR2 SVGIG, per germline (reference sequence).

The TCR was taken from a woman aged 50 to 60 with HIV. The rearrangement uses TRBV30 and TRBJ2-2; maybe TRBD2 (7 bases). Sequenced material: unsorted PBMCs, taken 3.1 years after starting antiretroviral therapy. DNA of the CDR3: TGTGCCTGGAGTAGGAAGGGGGAGGGCACCGGGGAGCTGTTTTTT. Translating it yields CAWSRKGEGTGELFF.